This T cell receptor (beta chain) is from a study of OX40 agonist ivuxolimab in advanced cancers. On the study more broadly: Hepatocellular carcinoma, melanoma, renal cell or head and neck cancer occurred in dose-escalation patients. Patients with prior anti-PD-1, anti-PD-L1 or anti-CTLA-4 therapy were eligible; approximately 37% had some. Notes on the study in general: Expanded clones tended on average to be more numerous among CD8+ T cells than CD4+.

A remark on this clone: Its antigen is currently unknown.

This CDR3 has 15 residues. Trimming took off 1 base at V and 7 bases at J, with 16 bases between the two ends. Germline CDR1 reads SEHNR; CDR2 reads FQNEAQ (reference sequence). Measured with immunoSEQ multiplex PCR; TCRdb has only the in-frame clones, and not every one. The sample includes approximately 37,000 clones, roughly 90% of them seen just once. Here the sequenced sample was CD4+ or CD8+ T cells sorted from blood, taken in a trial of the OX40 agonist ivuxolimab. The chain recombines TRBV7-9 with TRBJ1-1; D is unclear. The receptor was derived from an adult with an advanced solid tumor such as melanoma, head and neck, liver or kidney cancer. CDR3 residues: CASSLVMGRWGEAFF. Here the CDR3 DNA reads TGTGCCAGCAGCTTAGTTATGGGGAGGTGGGGTGAAGCTTTCTTT.